A selection of T cell receptor beta chains follows, all from one sample in a study of molecular identifiers for immune sequencing clone quantification. Using its own MiXCR run on the PCR reads, TCRdb lists one record per CDR3 protein. The table lists around 480,000 distinct CDR3 sequences, roughly 23% of them singletons, with 0.7% to 1% in the top ten. The sample was naive CD8+ T cells from blood, with Jurkat cell RNA spiked in. These receptors came from a human donor in good health. Some libraries in this study had Jurkat cell RNA spiked in. Both conserved end residues are part of each CDR3. The D gene is left open where the match is weak. Part of the rows lack a size; the others show once, few, many or a class for expanded clones.

>TRBD1|TRBV9|TRBJ1-1|.
CASSDGTGEAFF
TGTGCCAGCAGCGACGGGACAGGTGAAGCTTTCTTT
>TRBD1|TRBV5-1|TRBJ2-1|many
CASSSGTGVNEQFF
TGCGCCAGCAGCTCCGGGACAGGGGTGAATGAGCAGTTCTTC
>.|TRBV6-5|TRBJ2-3|many
CASSDARRDTDTQYF
TGTGCCAGCAGTGACGCACGGAGAGACACAGATACGCAGTATTTT
>TRBD2|TRBV20-1|TRBJ2-5|many
CSARGAGGGETQYF
TGCAGTGCTAGAGGCGCGGGAGGAGGGGAGACCCAGTACTTC
>TRBD1|TRBV27|TRBJ1-5|.
CASSLYRGLWPQHF
TGTGCCAGCAGTTTATACAGGGGGCTATGGCCCCAGCATTTT
>TRBD1|TRBV27|TRBJ2-5|.
CASSQSRDGPGGWETQYF
TGTGCCAGCAGTCAATCCCGTGATGGTCCAGGGGGCTGGGAGACCCAGTACTTC
>TRBD1|TRBV12-3/TRBV12-4|TRBJ1-1|.
CASSLGAGGPAFF
TGTGCCAGCAGTTTAGGCGCAGGGGGCCCGGCTTTCTTT
>.|TRBV7-6|TRBJ1-1|.
CASSLVARAGDTEAFF
TGTGCCAGCAGCTTAGTGGCCAGGGCCGGGGACACTGAAGCTTTCTTT
>TRBD1|TRBV7-2|TRBJ2-1|many
CASSPRSGGFNEQFF
TGTGCCAGCAGCCCTCGCTCAGGGGGTTTTAATGAGCAGTTCTTC
>.|TRBV12-3/TRBV12-4|TRBJ2-2|.
CASSIRRELFF
TGTGCCAGCAGTATCCGTAGGGAGCTGTTTTTT
>.|TRBV6-2/TRBV6-3|TRBJ1-4|many
CASSYLDGGGNEKLFF
TGTGCCAGCAGTTACCTCGACGGCGGAGGAAATGAAAAACTGTTTTTT
>TRBD2|TRBV6-1|TRBJ2-3|.
CASSERLAWSADTQYF
TGTGCCAGCAGTGAACGACTAGCGTGGAGCGCAGATACGCAGTATTTT
>TRBD2|TRBV6-5|TRBJ2-5|.
CASSPIPGLALQETQYF
TGTGCCAGCAGCCCCATTCCGGGACTAGCGCTGCAAGAGACCCAGTACTTC
>.|TRBV6-2/TRBV6-3|TRBJ1-5|many
CASREGIFSNQPQHF
TGTGCCAGCAGGGAAGGGATCTTTAGCAATCAGCCCCAGCATTTT
>.|TRBV7-8|TRBJ1-2|many
CASSPPSVNGYTF
TGTGCCAGCAGCCCCCCGTCAGTTAATGGCTACACCTTC
>TRBD1|TRBV3-1|TRBJ1-1|.
CASSQGDRVLNTEAFF
TGTGCCAGCAGCCAGGGGGACAGGGTCCTGAACACTGAAGCTTTCTTT
>.|TRBV4-1|TRBJ2-7|.
CASSQGIGGLVDEQYF
TGCGCCAGCAGCCAAGGTATCGGGGGTTTAGTCGACGAGCAGTACTTC
>.|TRBV19|TRBJ2-6|.
CASRLGGGANVLTF
TGTGCCAGTAGGTTGGGGGGTGGGGCCAACGTCCTGACTTTC
>.|TRBV5-1|TRBJ1-2|many
CASSPESGLNYGYTF
TGCGCCAGCAGCCCGGAGTCGGGACTTAACTATGGCTACACCTTC
>.|TRBV3-1|TRBJ2-5|.
CASSPTGANQETQYF
TGTGCCAGCAGTCCTACCGGGGCCAATCAAGAGACCCAGTACTTC
>.|TRBV6-5|TRBJ1-6|.
CASSYPWGGTEWGSSPLHF
TGTGCCAGCAGTTACCCCTGGGGAGGGACGGAGTGGGGGAGTTCACCCCTCCACTTT
>.|TRBV4-3|TRBJ1-5|.
CASSQEARGGWPLHF
TGCGCCAGCAGCCAAGAGGCTCGTGGGGGGTGGCCCCTGCATTTT